This T cell receptor (beta chain) was sequenced in a study of T cell responses to AZD1222 COVID-19 vaccine. Study outcomes and limitations: Sampling captured repertoires only after the peak T cell response. The study found Spike-specific TCR breadth and depth rose after two AZD1222 doses. Per reports, nearly half of all spike-specific TCRs target regions that are unmutated in variants. The donor cohort was predominantly white British with a female majority, and clonal diversity may have been underestimated.

Note on this clone: The antigen is undetermined.

Only in-frame clones appear in the TCRdb table, and some are missing; sequencing was by immunoSEQ multiplex PCR. Of roughly 77,000 clones listed, 92% were seen once; the top ten hold roughly 4.8%. The CDR3 has 17 residues. The J segment lost 10 bases and the V segment lost 3 bases, leaving 14 bases of the junction unmatched. Germline CDR1 reads LNHDA; CDR2 reads SQIVND (reference sequence). The specimen comprised peripheral blood, sampled 28 days after the second AZD1222 dose. The V gene is TRBV19, the J gene TRBJ2-1; TRBD2 matches at 11 bases. The TCR was taken from an adult who received the AZD1222 COVID-19 vaccine. In nucleotides, the CDR3 is TGTGCCAGTAGTATCGTACTAGCGGGAGACCCACCAGGAGAGCAGTTCTTC. It yields the protein CASSIVLAGDPPGEQFF.